This entry lists 29 T cell receptor beta chains sequenced from one sample in a study of blood T cell repertoires in COVID-19. TCRdb keeps only in-frame clones here, not all; method: immunoSEQ multiplex PCR. Among about 200,000 clones listed, around 81% were seen once. The sample was PBMCs or T cells enriched from blood (not recorded which). The receptor set was obtained from a man in his forties who had recovered from COVID-19.

The V gene is TRBV5-4, the J gene TRBJ2-1, with TRBD2 identical over 10 bases. J lost 6 bases, V lost 4 bases, and 7 bases had no gene match. The CDR3 is made up of 15 amino acids. From germline, CDR1 is SGHNT and CDR2 YYREEE (reference sequence). CDR3 in amino acids: CASSRSGGARNEQFF. In nucleotides, the CDR3 is TGTGCCAGCAGCCGAAGCGGGGGGGCACGCAATGAGCAGTTCTTC.

The chain is built from TRBV6-5 and TRBJ2-1; TRBD1 aligns across 8 bases. Germline V CDR1 and CDR2: MNHEY, SVGAGI. J was trimmed by 14 bases and V by 0 bases; bases with no gene match: 6. The length of the CDR3 is 13 residues. The CDR3 region is CASSYSGQVEKFF. CDR3 nucleotide sequence: TGTGCCAGCAGTTACTCGGGACAGGTCGAGAAGTTCTTC.

This clone was seen repeatedly, ten times or more. This sequence joins TRBV19 and TRBJ1-1; TRBD1 matches 8 bases. V was pared by 6 bases and J by 2 bases, with 5 bases of the junction left unmatched. Germline V CDR1 and CDR2: LNHDA, SQIVND (reference sequence). The CDR3 length is 14 residues. CDR3 sequence: CASRRQGRNTEAFF. The DNA for the CDR3 is TGTGCCAGTAGGAGACAGGGGAGAAACACTGAAGCTTTCTTT. The full variable domain, rest sourced from reference TRBV19 and TRBJ1-1, is DGGITQSPKYLFRKEGQNVTLSCEQNLNHDAMYWYRQDPGQGLRLIYYSQIVNDFQKGDIAEGYSVSREKKESFPLTVTSAQKNPTAFYLCASRRQGRNTEAFFGQGTRLTVV.

The V and J genes are TRBV5-1 and TRBJ1-5; D gene ambiguous. Germline loops: CDR1 SGHRS, CDR2 YFSETQ. V lost 3 bases and J 5 bases, leaving 12 bases between the germline ends. This CDR3 is built from 14 residues. This CDR3 is CASSWGDKDQPQHF. CDR3 in DNA: TGCGCCAGCAGCTGGGGAGATAAAGATCAGCCCCAGCATTTT. The full variable domain, completed using reference TRBV5-1 and TRBJ1-5, is KAGVTQTPRYLIKTRGQQVTLSCSPISGHRSVSWYQQTPGQGLQFLFEYFSETQRNKGNFPGRFSGRQFSNSRSEMNVSTLELGDSALYLCASSWGDKDQPQHFGDGTRLSIL.

The chain couples TRBV13 to TRBJ1-2; TRBD1 matches 10 bases. J gave up 7 bases and V 4 bases, and 3 bases lay outside the gene matches. CDR3 length: 13 residues. Germline V lookup: CDR1 PRHDT, CDR2 FYEKMQ (reference sequence). CDR3 nucleotides: TGTGCCAGCAGCTCCGGGACAGGGGTTGGCTACACCTTC. Amino acid sequence: CASSSGTGVGYTF.

J is TRBJ1-5 and V is TRBV18; D is unclear. V lost 3 bases and J 2 bases, leaving 20 bases between the germline ends. The CDR3 contains 18 residues. CDR1 KGHSH and CDR2 LQKENI come from the germline V gene. The CDR3 nucleotides read TGTGCCAGCTCACCGTCGATTGGGCCCTGGGGAGGCAATCAGCCCCAGCATTTT. Its translation: CASSPSIGPWGGNQPQHF.

The chain is built from TRBV5-1 and TRBJ2-1; D is uncertain. This CDR3 contains 11 residues. Germline assignment: CDR1 SGHRS and CDR2 YFSETQ. V lost 6 bases and J lost 5, with 6 bases in between. The CDR3, as DNA: TGCGCCAGCATGGGCAACAATGAGCAGTTCTTC. This sequence encodes CASMGNNEQFF.

The chain joins TRBV20-1 to TRBJ1-2; no clear D. The CDR3 length is 15 residues. Trimming shortened V by 3 bases and J by 4 bases, and 18 bases separated the two germline ends. The V gene's germline CDR1 is DFQATT and CDR2 SNEGSKA (reference sequence). The chain's CDR3 is CSASKGTARGYGYTF. CDR3 bases: TGCAGTGCTAGTAAAGGAACCGCCCGAGGCTATGGCTACACCTTC.

V gene TRBV11-2 combines with J gene TRBJ1-4, with a weak D call TRBD1 (6 bases). The V end lost 5 bases, the J end lost 4 bases, and 17 bases lay between the germline ends. The CDR3 loop spans 16 amino acids. CDR1 is SGHAT, CDR2 FQNNGV, per germline. This CDR3 is CASSPREGHLNEKLFF. CDR3 nucleotides: TGTGCCAGCAGCCCGAGGGAGGGACACCTTAATGAAAAACTGTTTTTT.

This clone appeared a few times. This chain links TRBV3-1 (or the pseudogene TRBV3-2) with TRBJ1-3; D may be TRBD1 (6 bases). CDR1 is LGHDT, CDR2 YNNKEL, per germline (reference sequence). The CDR3 has 16 amino acids. V was pared by 5 bases and J by 0 bases, with 14 bases between. CDR3 DNA: TGTGCCAGCAGCACCGTGAGGGGGACCTCTGGAAACACCATATATTTT. It is translated as CASSTVRGTSGNTIYF.

The V and J genes are TRBV9 and TRBJ1-3, with 7 bases fitting TRBD1. The germline V gene encodes CDR1 SGDLS and CDR2 YYNGEE. The V and J ends lost 0 bases and 4 bases, in that order; junction bases with no gene match: 4. The CDR3 contains 15 residues. The chain's CDR3 is CASSVGDSPGNTIYF. CDR3 in DNA: TGTGCCAGCAGCGTAGGGGACAGTCCGGGAAACACCATATATTTT.

The chain recombines TRBV18 with TRBJ1-3; D perhaps matches TRBD1 (6 bases). The germline V and J ends were trimmed by 3 bases and 0 bases, with 12 bases remaining between them. Germline V lookup: CDR1 KGHSH, CDR2 LQKENI. CDR3 length: 16 residues. CDR3 nucleotide sequence: TGTGCCAGCTCACCTTCGACACAGGGCTCTGGAAACACCATATATTTT. Translating it yields CASSPSTQGSGNTIYF.

This chain links TRBV7-2 with TRBJ2-1; D perhaps matches TRBD2 (7 bases). The CDR3 runs 13 residues. Between the trimmed V and J ends, which lost 3 bases and 9 bases, there was a span of 12 bases. The germline CDR1 and CDR2 sequences are SGHTA and FQGNSA. CDR3 region: CASSLGGLGEQFF. The CDR3 DNA reads as TGTGCCAGCAGCTTGGGGGGGCTCGGTGAGCAGTTCTTC. The full variable domain, completed using reference TRBV7-2 and TRBJ2-1, is GAGVSQSPSNKVTEKGKDVELRCDPISGHTALYWYRQSLGQGLEFLIYFQGNSAPDKSGLPSDRFSAERTGGSVSTLTIQRTQQEDSAVYLCASSLGGLGEQFFGPGTRLTVL.

The chain joins TRBV5-1 to TRBJ1-1; a possible D gene is TRBD1 (6 bases). V lost 1 base and J lost 3, with 10 bases in between. This CDR3 is built from 14 residues. The germline CDR1 and CDR2 sequences are SGHRS and YFSETQ. Here the CDR3 reads CASSLSGDDTEAFF. DNA for the CDR3: TGCGCCAGCAGCTTGTCAGGGGACGACACTGAAGCTTTCTTT.

The chain recombines TRBV5-6 with TRBJ2-2; 7 bases match TRBD2. The germline CDR1 and CDR2 sequences are SGHDT and YYEEEE. This CDR3 region has 19 residues. J was trimmed by 5 bases and V by 2 bases; bases with no gene match: 18. Here the CDR3 DNA reads TGTGCCAGCAGCTTAAAACGTTCATCTAATAAGCGGGGAACCGGGGAGCTGTTTTTT. This sequence encodes CASSLKRSSNKRGTGELFF.

This chain links TRBV2 with TRBJ1-2; TRBD1 matches at 7 bases. This CDR3 is built from 15 residues. CDR1 is SNHLY and CDR2 is FYNNEI in the germline V gene. The V gene end was trimmed by 2 bases and the J gene end by 7 bases; junction bases not matched to a gene: 10. CDR3 protein: CASSESGTALGGYTF. The CDR3 region has the DNA TGTGCCAGCAGTGAATCCGGGACAGCACTCGGTGGCTACACCTTC.

The chain is built from TRBV7-3 and TRBJ1-1; D is undetermined. The V gene's germline CDR1 is SGHTA and CDR2 FQGTGA. V lost 5 bases and J lost 1, with 8 bases in between. This CDR3 spans 13 amino acids. In DNA form, the CDR3 reads TGTGCCAGCAGCCCAACACGGAACACTGAAGCTTTCTTT. Protein sequence: CASSPTRNTEAFF.

The CDR3 loop is CASSFSLGQRGGELFF. CDR3 nucleotides: TGTGCCAGCAGCTTCTCGCTAGGGCAAAGGGGCGGGGAGCTGTTTTTT. The V and J genes are TRBV7-8 and TRBJ2-2, with D tentatively TRBD1 (5 bases). The germline V and J ends were trimmed by 3 bases and 7 bases, with 18 bases remaining between them. The CDR3 extends over 16 amino acids. The germline V gene encodes CDR1 SGHVS and CDR2 FQNEAQ.

V is TRBV6-2 or TRBV6-3 and J is TRBJ2-1; D is uncertain. The CDR3 totals 13 residues. Germline V lookup: CDR1 MNHEY, CDR2 SVGEGT. Trimming removed 5 bases at V and 4 bases at J, with 9 bases between. The CDR3 spells CASSLRSYNEQFF. The DNA for the CDR3 is TGTGCCAGCAGTCTACGGTCTTACAATGAGCAGTTCTTC.

The chain joins TRBV2 to TRBJ2-5; D call uncertain. The length of the CDR3 is 14 residues. V was pared by 7 bases and J by 1 base, with 13 bases between. Germline assignment: CDR1 SNHLY and CDR2 FYNNEI. The CDR3, as DNA: TGTGCCAGCACGGCCATACTAACCCAAGAGACCCAGTACTTC. Translation gives CASTAILTQETQYF.

The chain is built from TRBV24-1 and TRBJ1-2; D perhaps matches TRBD1 (5 bases). The CDR3 has 13 amino acids. V was shortened by 3 bases and J by 5 bases, with 9 bases between the two germline ends. Germline V CDR1 and CDR2: KGHDR, SFDVKD. The CDR3 DNA sequence: TGTGCCACCAGTGATCAGACAGATTATGGCTACACCTTC. Protein product: CATSDQTDYGYTF.

J is TRBJ1-4 and V is TRBV28, with TRBD1 matching over 8 bases. From germline, CDR1 is MDHEN and CDR2 SYDVKM. The V and J ends lost 5 bases and 8 bases, in that order; junction bases with no gene match: 4. The CDR3 loop spans 13 amino acids. CDR3 coding DNA: TGTGCCAGCAGTCCCCGGACAGGGGAAAAACTGTTTTTT. Its protein product is CASSPRTGEKLFF. The full variable domain, its missing parts supplied by reference TRBV28 and TRBJ1-4, is DVKVTQSSRYLVKRTGEKVFLECVQDMDHENMFWYRQDPGLGLRLIYFSYDVKMKEKGDIPEGYSVSREKKERFSLILESASTNQTSMYLCASSPRTGEKLFFGSGTQLSVL.

This chain uses TRBV19 with TRBJ1-2, with D perhaps TRBD1 (5 bases). Per germline, CDR1 LNHDA and CDR2 SQIVND (reference sequence). Between the trimmed V and J ends, which lost 5 bases and 4 bases, there was a span of 8 bases. This CDR3 is built from 12 residues. The CDR3 sequence is CASSAGLYGYTF. For the CDR3, the DNA is TGTGCCAGTAGTGCGGGACTCTATGGCTACACCTTC.

The chain links TRBV19 to TRBJ2-7; D is undetermined. The germline V gene has CDR1 LNHDA and CDR2 SQIVND (reference sequence). V was pared by 3 bases and J by 6 bases, with 12 bases between. The CDR3 extends over 13 amino acids. The CDR3 region is CASSIKAWSEQYF. The DNA of the CDR3 is TGTGCCAGTAGTATTAAGGCCTGGAGCGAGCAGTACTTC.

This rearrangement joins TRBV11-2 to TRBJ1-5, with 9 bases fitting TRBD1. The CDR3 has 13 amino acids. The germline CDR1 and CDR2 sequences are SGHAT and FQNNGV. After removal of 5 bases from V and 7 bases from J, the junction contained 3 bases not matched to a gene. CDR3 DNA sequence: TGTGCCAGCAGCCGGGACAGGGACCAGCCCCAGCATTTT. As protein: CASSRDRDQPQHF.

CDR3 protein: CASSLGGTGSPLHF. The DNA of the CDR3 is TGTGCCAGCAGCTTAGGCGGGACAGGGTCACCCCTCCACTTT. The J gene is TRBJ1-6, the V gene TRBV7-9; 9 nucleotides agree with TRBD1. Germline assignment: CDR1 SEHNR and CDR2 FQNEAQ (reference sequence). Unmatched junction bases numbered 2, after V lost 1 base and J lost 10 bases. The CDR3 extends over 14 amino acids. Drawing the rest from reference TRBV7-9 and TRBJ1-6, the complete variable domain is DTGVSQNPRHKITKRGQNVTFRCDPISEHNRLYWYRQTLGQGPEFLTYFQNEAQLEKSRLLSDRFSAERPKGSFSTLEIQRTEQGDSAMYLCASSLGGTGSPLHFGNGTRLTVT.

This rearrangement joins TRBV4-3 to TRBJ2-1; D perhaps matches TRBD2 (5 bases). Germline V lookup: CDR1 LGHNA, CDR2 YSLEER. The CDR3 runs to 13 residues. Deletions cut 5 bases from V and 9 bases from J, with 14 bases between. The CDR3 coding sequence is TGCGCCAGCAGCGAGGACGGGGTAGGTGAGCAGTTCTTC. Translation: CASSEDGVGEQFF.

V is TRBV11-1 and J is TRBJ2-7; D perhaps matches TRBD1 (7 bases). CDR1 is SGHAT, CDR2 FQDESV, per germline (reference sequence). The V end lost 6 bases, the J end lost 3 bases, and 15 bases lay between the germline ends. The CDR3 has 14 residues. The CDR3 nucleotides are TGTGCCAGCAGTTACCACAGGGGAGGCTACGAGCAGTACTTC. Amino acid sequence: CASSYHRGGYEQYF.

This clone was counted a few times. The chain has TRBV5-4 and TRBJ2-3, with 11 bases aligning to TRBD2. Germline CDR1 is SGHNT and CDR2 is YYREEE (reference sequence). This CDR3 comprises 15 residues. With 5 bases clipped from V and 2 bases from J, the junction kept 4 bases outside the gene matches. The CDR3 nucleotides are TGTGCCAGCAGTTCGACTAGCGGGACCACAGATACGCAGTATTTT. Translated, it gives CASSSTSGTTDTQYF.